This record covers a single TCR beta chain. The data are from a study of blood T cell repertoires in COVID-19. About the research overall: From T cells, B-cell-depleted T cells, or PBMCs came the material, which was cDNA or gDNA.

In the source study's methods: Amplification from reference gene primers served as the basis for estimated nucleated cell counts. Using immunoSEQ multiplex PCR, the repertoire was profiled, and TCRdb retains in-frame clones only, with some absent. V and J calls and clone size are as listed in that table; D and trimming were resolved from the DNA. The repertoire consists of 310,000 or so clones, with roughly 86% occurring once and the leading ten covering approximately 9.4%. The Seattle patients joined while their infection was active and were tracked longitudinally afterward. V shed 6 bases, J shed 7 bases, and the junction held 7 bases outside the gene matches. Looked up from germline, CDR1 is MNHEY and CDR2 is SVGAGI. The CDR3 has 14 amino acids.

The specimen was peripheral blood. This receptor was obtained from a man aged 25-40 years with COVID-19, enrolled during active disease. The V gene is TRBV6-5, the J gene TRBJ2-5, with 11 bases that match TRBD1. The CDR3 reads CASRGGQGVVTQYF. CDR3 DNA sequence: TGTGCCAGCAGGGGGGGACAGGGGGTGGTGACCCAGTACTTC.